The sequence of this TCR beta chain was determined in a study of T cells in Graves' hyperthyroidism and ophthalmopathy. Study observations and caveats: The blood repertoire included most of the expanded thyroid clonotypes above 0.001.

Amplification of TCR beta CDR3 regions was performed using RNA transcripts as template. The HTBI primer set served for first-round RT-PCR of the TCR CDR3. TCRdb called the multiplex PCR reads again in MiXCR, with one record for every CDR3 protein. The table has under 750,000 distinct CDR3 sequences, approximately 19% seen once. The trim removed 6 bases at V and 4 bases at J, leaving 5 bases unmatched. Germline V lookup: CDR1 MNHNS, CDR2 SASEGT. CDR3 length: 14 amino acids. This clonotype has only a few counts. The antigen remains undetermined. Clinical symptoms, serum thyroxine, TRAb, thyroid ultrasound and orbital computed tomography established diagnosis. Predating any ophthalmopathy symptoms, the blood sample was taken at first hyperthyroidism diagnosis.

The chain has TRBV6-1 and TRBJ1-5, with 8 nucleotides matching TRBD1. What was sequenced was blood. This sequence originates from a woman aged 45-65 years with Graves' hyperthyroidism that later progressed to Graves' ophthalmopathy. This chain's CDR3 is CASSSRDRNQPQHF. The CDR3 nucleotides read TGTGCCAGCAGCAGCCGGGACAGGAATCAGCCCCAGCATTTT.